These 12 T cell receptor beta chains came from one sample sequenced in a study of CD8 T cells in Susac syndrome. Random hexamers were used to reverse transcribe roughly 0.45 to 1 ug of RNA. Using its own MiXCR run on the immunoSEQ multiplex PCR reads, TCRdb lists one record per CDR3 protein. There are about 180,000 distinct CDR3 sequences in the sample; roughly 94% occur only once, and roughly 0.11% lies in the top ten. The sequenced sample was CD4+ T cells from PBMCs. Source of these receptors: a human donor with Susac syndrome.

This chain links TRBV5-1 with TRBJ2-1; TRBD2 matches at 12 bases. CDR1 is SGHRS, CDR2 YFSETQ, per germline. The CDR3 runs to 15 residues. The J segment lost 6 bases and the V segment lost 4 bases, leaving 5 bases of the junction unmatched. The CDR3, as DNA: TGCGCCAGCAGCGCAACTAGCGGGGGGTTCAATGAGCAGTTCTTC. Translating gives CASSATSGGFNEQFF.

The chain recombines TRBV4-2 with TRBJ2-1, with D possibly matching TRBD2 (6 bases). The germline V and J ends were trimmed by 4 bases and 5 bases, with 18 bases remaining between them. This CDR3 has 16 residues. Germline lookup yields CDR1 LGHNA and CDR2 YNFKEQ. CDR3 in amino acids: CASSPGGGAGNNEQFF. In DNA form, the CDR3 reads TGTGCCAGCAGCCCAGGAGGAGGGGCCGGGAACAATGAGCAGTTCTTC.

CDR3 protein: CASSPPCGQGGSNQPQHF. Here the CDR3 DNA reads TGTGCCAGCAGCCCCCCTTGTGGGCAGGGTGGAAGCAATCAGCCCCAGCATTTT. The chain uses TRBV9 and TRBJ1-5, with a weak D call TRBD1 (5 bases). V lost 4 bases to trimming and J lost 1 base, with 21 bases between them. The CDR3 loop spans 18 amino acids. Germline CDR1 SGDLS, CDR2 YYNGEE.

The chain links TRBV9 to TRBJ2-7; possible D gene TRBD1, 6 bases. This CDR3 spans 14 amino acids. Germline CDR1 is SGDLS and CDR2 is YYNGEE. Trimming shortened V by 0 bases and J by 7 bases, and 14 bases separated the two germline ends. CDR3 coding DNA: TGTGCCAGCAGCGTAGAACAGGGCGCGGAAGAGCAGTACTTC. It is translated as CASSVEQGAEEQYF.

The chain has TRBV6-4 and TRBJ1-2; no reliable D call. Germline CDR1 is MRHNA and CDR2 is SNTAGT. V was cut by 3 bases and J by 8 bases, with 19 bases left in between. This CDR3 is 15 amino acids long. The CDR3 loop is CASSDPRRIAKGYTF. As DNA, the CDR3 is TGTGCCAGCAGTGATCCCAGGAGAATCGCTAAGGGCTACACCTTC.

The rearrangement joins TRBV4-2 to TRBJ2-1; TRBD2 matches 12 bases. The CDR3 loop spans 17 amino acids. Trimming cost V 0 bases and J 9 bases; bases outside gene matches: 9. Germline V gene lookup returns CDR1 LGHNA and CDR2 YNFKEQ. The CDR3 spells CASSQDSETSGGGEQFF. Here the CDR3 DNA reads TGTGCCAGCAGCCAAGATTCTGAGACTAGCGGGGGTGGTGAGCAGTTCTTC.

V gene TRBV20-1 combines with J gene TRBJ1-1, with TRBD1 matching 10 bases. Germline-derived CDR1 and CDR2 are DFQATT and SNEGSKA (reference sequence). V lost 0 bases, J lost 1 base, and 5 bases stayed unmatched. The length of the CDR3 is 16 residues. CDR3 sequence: CSARDSDRGTNTEAFF. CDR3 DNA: TGCAGTGCTAGAGATTCGGACAGGGGGACGAACACTGAAGCTTTCTTT.

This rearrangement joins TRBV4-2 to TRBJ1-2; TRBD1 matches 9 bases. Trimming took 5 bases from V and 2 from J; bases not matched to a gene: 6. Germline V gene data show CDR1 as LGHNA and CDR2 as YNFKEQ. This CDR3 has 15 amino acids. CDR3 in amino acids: CASSTRTGANYGYTF. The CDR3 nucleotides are TGTGCCAGCAGCACCCGGACAGGGGCAAACTATGGCTACACCTTC.

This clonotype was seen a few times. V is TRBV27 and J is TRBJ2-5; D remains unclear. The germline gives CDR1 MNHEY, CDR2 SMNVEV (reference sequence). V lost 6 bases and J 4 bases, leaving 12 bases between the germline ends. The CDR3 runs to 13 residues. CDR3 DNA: TGTGCCAGCAGCCAACGTCCCCGAGAGACCCAGTACTTC. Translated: CASSQRPRETQYF.

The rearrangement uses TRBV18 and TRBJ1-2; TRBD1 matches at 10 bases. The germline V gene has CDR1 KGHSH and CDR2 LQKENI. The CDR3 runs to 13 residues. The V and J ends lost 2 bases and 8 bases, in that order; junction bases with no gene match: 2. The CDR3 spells CASSPGTGAGYTF. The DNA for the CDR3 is TGTGCCAGCTCACCAGGGACAGGGGCCGGCTACACCTTC.

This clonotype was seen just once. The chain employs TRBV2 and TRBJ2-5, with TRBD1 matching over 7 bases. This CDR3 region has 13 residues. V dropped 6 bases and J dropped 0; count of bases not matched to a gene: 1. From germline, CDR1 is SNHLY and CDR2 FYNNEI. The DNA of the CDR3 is TGTGCCAGCAGGACAGGGTACCAAGAGACCCAGTACTTC. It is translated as CASRTGYQETQYF. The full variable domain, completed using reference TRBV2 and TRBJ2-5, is EPEVTQTPSHQVTQMGQEVILRCVPISNHLYFYWYRQILGQKVEFLVSFYNNEISEKSEIFDDQFSVERPDGSNFTLKIRSTKLEDSAMYFCASRTGYQETQYFGPGTRLLVL.

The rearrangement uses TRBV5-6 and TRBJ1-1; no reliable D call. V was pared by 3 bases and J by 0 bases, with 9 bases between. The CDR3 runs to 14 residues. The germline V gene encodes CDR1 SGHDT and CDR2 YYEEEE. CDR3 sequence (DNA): TGTGCCAGCAGCTCATTGACGGTGAACACTGAAGCTTTCTTT. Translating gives CASSSLTVNTEAFF.